One and the same sample provided the 21 T cell receptor beta chains below, sequenced in a study of OX40 agonist ivuxolimab in advanced cancers. Generated by immunoSEQ multiplex PCR, the TCRdb table keeps only in-frame clones and is missing some. Found here are 45,000 to 60,000 clones, approximately 71% of them singletons; the top ten hold over 2%. Sequences were derived from CD4+ or CD8+ T cells sorted from blood, sampled in a trial of the OX40 agonist ivuxolimab. The receptors originated from an adult with an advanced solid tumor such as melanoma, head and neck, liver or kidney cancer.

The chain employs TRBV6-5 and TRBJ1-2; no clear D. The CDR3 runs to 16 residues. Germline V gene lookup returns CDR1 MNHEY and CDR2 SVGAGI. With 2 bases removed from V and 0 bases from J, the gap between germline ends came to 13 bases. The DNA for the CDR3 is TGTGCCAGCAGTTACGTTGCGGCAGCTCCTAACTATGGCTACACCTTC. It encodes CASSYVAAAPNYGYTF.

CDR3 amino acids: CATSREQVTEAFF. The CDR3 bases are TGTGCCACCAGCAGAGAACAGGTAACTGAAGCTTTCTTT. The chain uses TRBV15 and TRBJ1-1; D might be TRBD1 (5 bases). V was shortened by 0 bases and J by 5 bases, with 7 bases between the two germline ends. CDR3 size: 13 residues. Germline V gene lookup returns CDR1 LNHNV and CDR2 YYDKDF (reference sequence).

The gene calls are TRBV25-1 and TRBJ1-5; 9 bases match TRBD1. Germline V gene data show CDR1 as MGHDK and CDR2 as SYGVNS. The CDR3 sequence is 17 residues long. The J segment lost 3 bases and the V segment lost 2 bases, leaving 8 bases of the junction unmatched. CDR3 nucleotide sequence: TGTGCCAGCAGTGAAAGGGGGGACAGGGAATCCAATCAGCCCCAGCATTTT. Protein sequence: CASSERGDRESNQPQHF. Looking up the rest from reference TRBV25-1 and TRBJ1-5 gives the full variable domain: EADIYQTPRYLVIGTGKKITLECSQTMGHDKMYWYQQDPGMELHLIHYSYGVNSTEKGDLSSESTVSRIRTEHFPLTLESARPSHTSQYLCASSERGDRESNQPQHFGDGTRLSIL.

The chain employs TRBV6-6 and TRBJ1-5, with D maybe TRBD1 (6 bases). This CDR3 has 12 amino acids. The germline gives CDR1 MNHNY, CDR2 SVGAGI (reference sequence). Trimming left V 11 bases short and J 6 bases short, with 14 bases between. The CDR3 sequence: CAGGGAGQPQHF. The CDR3 nucleotides are TGTGCCGGAGGGGGGGCTGGTCAGCCCCAGCATTTT.

The chain employs TRBV6-6 and TRBJ1-1, with 7 bases identical to TRBD1. The CDR3 spans 12 residues. With 7 bases clipped from V and 3 bases from J, the junction kept 2 bases outside the gene matches. Germline V gene sequence: CDR1 MNHNY, CDR2 SVGAGI (reference sequence). In DNA form, the CDR3 reads TGTGCCAGCAAGACAGGGCACACTGAAGCTTTCTTT. Encoded protein: CASKTGHTEAFF.

The V gene is TRBV10-3, the J gene TRBJ2-5, with 8 positions matching TRBD2. The V and J ends lost 0 bases and 9 bases, in that order; junction bases with no gene match: 3. The CDR3 totals 13 residues. Germline values: CDR1 ENHRY, CDR2 SYGVKD. The CDR3 here is CAISESARGAQYF. The CDR3 region has the DNA TGTGCCATCAGTGAGTCGGCGCGGGGGGCCCAGTACTTC.

The chain is built from TRBV25-1 and TRBJ2-5, with 7 bases lining up with TRBD1. V lost 5 bases, J lost 2 bases, and 5 bases stayed unmatched. Germline CDR1 MGHDK, CDR2 SYGVNS. The CDR3 runs to 14 residues. DNA of the CDR3: TGTGCCAGCAGTCCCCGGGACAGACAAGAGACCCAGTACTTC. Translated: CASSPRDRQETQYF.

V is TRBV4-1 and J is TRBJ2-1; D might be TRBD1 (6 bases). CDR1 and CDR2 (germline): MGHRA, YSYEKL. The CDR3 contains 16 residues. V dropped 0 bases and J dropped 7 bases, with 16 bases sitting between them. The CDR3 protein is CASSQDPGARGNEQFF. In DNA, the CDR3 is TGCGCCAGCAGCCAAGATCCCGGGGCGAGGGGGAATGAGCAGTTCTTC.

The chain joins TRBV19 to TRBJ2-3; TRBD1 might be the D (6 bases). The CDR3 length is 13 residues. Germline CDR1 reads LNHDA; CDR2 reads SQIVND (reference sequence). Between the trimmed V and J ends, which lost 7 bases and 5 bases, there was a span of 13 bases. CDR3 nucleotide sequence: TGTGCCAGTAATGGGGGCCACGAAGATACGCAGTATTTT. It yields the protein CASNGGHEDTQYF.

The CDR3 region has the DNA TGTGCCAGCAGTTTCCGTCGGAGGGGCTACACCTTC. Residues: CASSFRRRGYTF. V and J are TRBV28 and TRBJ1-2; no clear D. CDR1 is MDHEN and CDR2 is SYDVKM in the germline V gene. The CDR3 consists of 12 residues. V lost 3 bases to trimming and J lost 8 bases, with 10 bases between them.

The chain recombines TRBV5-5 with TRBJ2-7, with TRBD2 identical over 8 bases. After removal of 6 bases from V and 2 bases from J, the junction contained 10 bases not matched to a gene. The CDR3 has 15 residues. CDR1 and CDR2 (germline): SGHKS, YYEKEE (reference sequence). DNA for the CDR3: TGTGCCAGCAAGCTTACATTAGCGGGGACCTACGAGCAGTACTTC. Translating gives CASKLTLAGTYEQYF.

This clone is medium-sized (0.01 to 0.1%) in the sample. The CDR3 DNA sequence: TGTGCCATCTCAGGGGTTCCCCCTAATGGCTACACCTTC. This translates into CAISGVPPNGYTF. The chain combines TRBV19 with TRBJ1-2; the D gene is possibly TRBD1 (6 bases). Germline lookup yields CDR1 LNHDA and CDR2 SQIVND (reference sequence). This CDR3 spans 13 amino acids. V was shortened by 10 bases and J by 6 bases, with 18 bases between the two germline ends.

The genes are TRBV2 and TRBJ2-1; 8 bases are shared with TRBD2. Germline CDR1 reads SNHLY; CDR2 reads FYNNEI. CDR3 length: 12 amino acids. The V gene end was trimmed by 4 bases and the J gene end by 7 bases; junction bases not matched to a gene: 0. CDR3 in amino acids: CASSASGNEQFF. CDR3 in DNA: TGTGCCAGCAGTGCTAGCGGGAATGAGCAGTTCTTC.

The count of this clone is one. In nucleotides, the CDR3 is TGCGCCAGCAGCCCGACAGGGCACGATAATTCACCCCTCCACTTT. It is translated as CASSPTGHDNSPLHF. This chain links TRBV5-1 with TRBJ1-6; TRBD1 matches at 7 bases. The CDR3 extends over 15 amino acids. In germline, CDR1 is SGHRS, CDR2 YFSETQ. With 4 bases clipped from V and 5 bases from J, the junction kept 6 bases outside the gene matches.

V usage is TRBV6-1 and J usage is TRBJ1-5; 7 positions match TRBD1. This CDR3 contains 14 residues. The V and J ends lost 5 bases and 4 bases, in that order; junction bases with no gene match: 5. Germline-derived CDR1 and CDR2 are MNHNS and SASEGT. CDR3 coding DNA: TGTGCCAGCAGTCCCTACAGGGGAAATCAGCCCCAGCATTTT. This translates into CASSPYRGNQPQHF.

The chain is built from TRBV4-3 and TRBJ1-2; D is uncertain. This CDR3 region has 11 residues. The V and J ends lost 1 base and 8 bases respectively, with 5 bases between them. Looked up from germline, CDR1 is LGHNA and CDR2 is YSLEER. The CDR3 region is CASSQALGYTF. The CDR3 DNA reads TGCGCCAGCAGCCAAGCGTTGGGCTACACCTTC.

The genes are TRBV11-2 and TRBJ2-1; D not resolved. Germline assignment: CDR1 SGHAT and CDR2 FQNNGV. The CDR3 extends over 10 amino acids. V lost 3 bases and J lost 6, with 0 bases in between. The DNA for the CDR3 is TGTGCCAGCAGCTTCAATGAGCAGTTCTTC. Amino acids: CASSFNEQFF.

This clone has just one count. The chain has TRBV28 and TRBJ1-5; D perhaps matches TRBD1 (5 bases). This CDR3 contains 17 residues. Trimming pared 1 base from V and 7 bases from J, leaving 20 bases between. In germline, CDR1 is MDHEN, CDR2 SYDVKM. For the CDR3, the DNA is TGTGCCAGCAGTTTATTCCGCCTCCGGGGCTTAGGGCAGCCCCAGCATTTT. As protein: CASSLFRLRGLGQPQHF.

This sequence joins TRBV2 and TRBJ2-7; D might be TRBD2 (5 bases). Germline CDR1 is SNHLY and CDR2 is FYNNEI. V was trimmed by 6 bases and J by 6 bases, leaving 12 bases between them. The CDR3 sequence is 12 residues long. The CDR3 nucleotides are TGTGCCAGCAGCGTGGACTGGGGCGAGCAGTACTTC. It codes for CASSVDWGEQYF.

The V gene is TRBV7-9, the J gene TRBJ1-1, with 9 positions matching TRBD1. There are 16 residues in the CDR3. The junction had 8 bases not matched to a gene; V was cut back by 5 bases and J by 1 base. Germline loops: CDR1 SEHNR, CDR2 FQNEAQ (reference sequence). For the CDR3, the DNA is TGTGCCAGCAGCCCTTACAGGGGGCAGGGGAACACTGAAGCTTTCTTT. The encoded protein is CASSPYRGQGNTEAFF.

This clone showed up just a few times. The J gene is TRBJ2-3, the V gene TRBV6-1; no clear D. The germline V and J ends were trimmed by 6 bases and 9 bases, with 13 bases remaining between them. CDR1 and CDR2 from the germline V gene are MNHNS and SASEGT. The CDR3 length is 12 residues. CDR3 DNA sequence: TGTGCCAGCAGCCGGGCCCTAGGGACGCAGTATTTT. Its protein product is CASSRALGTQYF.